The 8 T cell receptor beta chains reported below all come from one sample, sequenced in a study of blood T cell repertoires in COVID-19. This table comes from immunoSEQ multiplex PCR, and its TCRdb copy is limited to in-frame clones, with some not included. The sample yields a few hundred thousand clones, 85% to 90% seen once. The material sequenced was PBMCs or T cells enriched from blood (not recorded which). The receptors come from a woman aged 45-60 years with acute COVID-19.

This clone was seen a handful of times. The chain uses TRBV28 and TRBJ1-4; TRBD1 matches at 7 bases. This CDR3 spans 14 amino acids. V trimming: 2 bases; J trimming: 5 bases; junction bases outside the gene matches: 2. From germline, CDR1 is MDHEN and CDR2 SYDVKM. CDR3 in amino acids: CASSLRQGNEKLFF. As DNA, the CDR3 is TGTGCCAGCAGTTTAAGACAGGGCAATGAAAAACTGTTTTTT.

The gene calls are TRBV5-1 and TRBJ1-5, with 9 bases matching TRBD1. There are 16 residues in the CDR3. Germline lookup yields CDR1 SGHRS and CDR2 YFSETQ. V was pared by 4 bases and J by 1 base, with 6 bases of the junction left unmatched. CDR3 sequence reads: CASSPGQGTSNQPQHF. CDR3 in DNA: TGCGCCAGCAGCCCGGGACAGGGTACGAGCAATCAGCCCCAGCATTTT.

This clone was observed a few times. This sequence joins TRBV30 and TRBJ2-2; D is unresolved. The germline V gene has CDR1 GTSNPN and CDR2 SVGIG (reference sequence). This CDR3 comprises 12 residues. V lost 4 bases and J lost 3, with 6 bases in between. The CDR3 sequence: CAWIAYTGELFF. The CDR3 DNA reads as TGTGCCTGGATCGCGTACACCGGGGAGCTGTTTTTT.

The chain couples TRBV5-6 to TRBJ1-6; 10 bases align to TRBD1. With 0 bases clipped from V and 7 bases from J, the junction kept 10 bases outside the gene matches. The CDR3 extends over 18 amino acids. CDR1 is SGHDT and CDR2 is YYEEEE in the germline V gene. The CDR3 sequence is CASSLVRGGDRGNSPLHF. CDR3 coding DNA: TGTGCCAGCAGCTTGGTTCGAGGCGGGGACAGGGGAAATTCACCCCTCCACTTT.

This chain connects TRBV3-1 (or the pseudogene TRBV3-2) to TRBJ2-5; 9 bases align to TRBD2. V was clipped by 6 bases and J by 4 bases; unmatched bases: 9. The CDR3 sequence is 15 residues long. From germline, CDR1 is LGHDT and CDR2 YNNKEL (reference sequence). The CDR3 DNA follows: TGTGCCAGCAGACATGAGGGCGGGGGGGGAGAGACCCAGTACTTC. This codes for CASRHEGGGGETQYF.

This clone appeared once. The CDR3 bases are TGTGCCAGCAGCCAAAGACAGGGGAGCTTCGAGACCCAGTACTTC. It translates to CASSQRQGSFETQYF. This sequence joins TRBV7-6 and TRBJ2-5; 8 bases match TRBD1. The V segment lost 5 bases and the J segment 5 bases; nucleotides outside the gene matches: 10. Per germline, CDR1 SGHVS and CDR2 FNYEAQ. CDR3 length: 15 amino acids.

The chain has TRBV3-1 (or the pseudogene TRBV3-2) and TRBJ2-3; unclear D gene. Germline-derived CDR1 and CDR2 are LGHDT and YNNKEL (reference sequence). V lost 1 base and J lost 2, with 10 bases in between. This CDR3 is built from 15 residues. Here the CDR3 DNA reads TGTGCCAGCAGCCAAGCTGGCATACACACAGATACGCAGTATTTT. Translating it yields CASSQAGIHTDTQYF.

This clone was counted between two and nine times. The germline gene is not matched at one end of the junction; a read error may be the cause. The chain has TRBV30 and TRBJ1-6; a possible D gene is TRBD1 (5 bases). Per the germline V gene, CDR1 is GTSNPN and CDR2 is SVGIG (reference sequence). CDR3 size: 14 residues. The CDR3 sequence is CAWTPGGIESPLHF. In DNA, the CDR3 is TGTGCGTGGACCCCGGGGGGGATCGAATCACCCCTCCACTTT. Supplemented by reference TRBV30 and TRBJ1-6, the full variable domain reads SQTIHQWPATLVQPVGSPLSLECTVEGTSNPNLYWYRQAAGRGLQLLFYSVGIGQISSEVPQNLSASRPQDRQFILSSKKLLLSDSGFYLCAWTPGGIESPLHFGNGTRLTVT.